Below are 4 T cell receptor beta chains sequenced from a single sample in a study of identical twins. Via MiXCR, TCRdb re-called the 5' RACE reads, giving one row per CDR3 protein. The sample shows 450,000 to 650,000 distinct CDR3 sequences, 7.5% to 10% of them seen only once. The same data also contributed to another study, on yellow fever vaccine responses in identical twins.

Sequenced material: PBMCs. The receptors here all came from a woman between 18 and 30 years old in good health.

This clonotype was counted ten times or more. V usage is TRBV2 and J usage is TRBJ2-7; D uncertain. The CDR3 consists of 11 residues. Germline V gene sequence: CDR1 SNHLY, CDR2 FYNNEI. Trimming shortened V by 8 bases and J by 2 bases, and 7 bases separated the two germline ends. CDR3 sequence (DNA): TGTGCCAGCCGGACGGCCTACGAGCAGTACTTC. It encodes CASRTAYEQYF.

The genes are TRBV6-2 or TRBV6-3 and TRBJ2-2; TRBD2 matches 9 bases. The length of the CDR3 is 15 residues. The V gene's germline CDR1 is MNHEY and CDR2 SVGEGT. Unmatched junction bases numbered 6, after V lost 6 bases and J lost 4 bases. The CDR3 DNA is TGTGCCAGCAGCCTAGCGGGGTGGGGCACCGGGGAGCTGTTTTTT. Its translation: CASSLAGWGTGELFF.

This clonotype turned up a few times. The chain joins TRBV27 to TRBJ2-3; 7 bases line up with TRBD2. CDR3 size: 15 residues. With 1 base clipped from V and 11 bases from J, the junction kept 12 bases outside the gene matches. CDR1 and CDR2 (germline): MNHEY, SMNVEV (reference sequence). The CDR3 nucleotides read TGTGCCAGCAGTTTATTCGCTAGCGGTGGGTTTGGGCAGTATTTT. It specifies CASSLFASGGFGQYF.

This clonotype was observed at least ten times. V is TRBV18 and J is TRBJ2-1; D uncertain. The length of the CDR3 is 14 residues. V was cut by 6 bases and J by 3 bases, with 12 bases left in between. Germline V gene lookup returns CDR1 KGHSH and CDR2 LQKENI. The CDR3 loop reads CASSLPKGYNEQFF. CDR3 in DNA: TGTGCCAGCTCCTTACCTAAGGGCTACAATGAGCAGTTCTTC.